One sample yielded the 15 T cell receptor beta chains listed below, sequenced in a study of T cell responses to AZD1222 COVID-19 vaccine. Sequenced by immunoSEQ multiplex PCR; TCRdb stores in-frame clones only, minus some. The sample has more than 95,000 clones, 75% to 90% seen once; the top ten hold roughly 3.7%. This material consisted of peripheral blood, taken on day 0 of MenACWY control vaccination. Source of these receptors: an adult in good health.

This clone is termed medium-sized. This sequence joins TRBV10-1 and TRBJ1-2, with D hard to call. CDR3 length: 17 residues. The germline gives CDR1 WNHNN, CDR2 SYGVQD (reference sequence). The V end lost 6 bases, the J end lost 2 bases, and 22 bases lay between the germline ends. Written as DNA, the CDR3 is TGCGCCAGCAGCCCCCGGTATCCGGTAGGCCAAAACTATGGCTACACCTTC. Protein: CASSPRYPVGQNYGYTF.

CDR3 region: CASGSRDRGDYGYTF. CDR3 nucleotide sequence: TGTGCCAGCGGTTCTAGGGACAGGGGTGACTATGGCTACACCTTC. The chain recombines TRBV9 with TRBJ1-2, with 10 bases identical to TRBD1. There are 15 residues in the CDR3. CDR1 SGDLS and CDR2 YYNGEE come from the germline V gene. J lost 3 bases, V lost 7 bases, and 9 bases had no gene match.

The chain combines TRBV18 with TRBJ1-1; D is unresolved. CDR3 length equals 14 residues. Germline lookup yields CDR1 KGHSH and CDR2 LQKENI. The V end lost 1 base, the J end lost 1 base, and 7 bases lay between the germline ends. The CDR3 loop reads CASSPRYGNTEAFF. CDR3 in DNA: TGTGCCAGCTCACCACGGTACGGGAACACTGAAGCTTTCTTT.

CDR3 DNA sequence: TGTGCCAGTCCCCCCACCTTCCCATTTAATAACTATGGCTACACCTTC. This sequence encodes CASPPTFPFNNYGYTF. The J gene is TRBJ1-2, the V gene TRBV6-4; unclear D gene. CDR1 and CDR2 (germline): MRHNA, SNTAGT. Deletions cut 9 bases from V and 1 base from J, with 21 bases between. CDR3 size: 16 residues.

V gene TRBV6-5 combines with J gene TRBJ1-6, with D unresolved. Per germline, CDR1 MNHEY and CDR2 SVGAGI. The V and J ends lost 2 bases and 8 bases respectively, with 7 bases between them. The length of the CDR3 is 13 residues. CDR3 amino acids: CASSYIIDSPLHF. CDR3 DNA: TGTGCCAGCAGTTACATCATCGATTCACCCCTCCACTTT.

The chain recombines TRBV2 with TRBJ2-2, with D uncertain. Between the trimmed V and J ends, which lost 6 bases and 6 bases, there was a span of 11 bases. Germline loops: CDR1 SNHLY, CDR2 FYNNEI. The CDR3 is 13 residues long. The CDR3 loop is CASSLGSPGELFF. Here the CDR3 DNA reads TGTGCCAGCAGCCTCGGATCCCCCGGGGAGCTGTTTTTT. Together with reference TRBV2 and TRBJ2-2, the CDR3 gives the full variable domain: EPEVTQTPSHQVTQMGQEVILRCVPISNHLYFYWYRQILGQKVEFLVSFYNNEISEKSEIFDDQFSVERPDGSNFTLKIRSTKLEDSAMYFCASSLGSPGELFFGEGSRLTVL.

V usage is TRBV18 and J usage is TRBJ1-2, with D perhaps TRBD1 (5 bases). This CDR3 has 14 residues. V lost 3 bases and J 3 bases, leaving 11 bases between the germline ends. Germline CDR1 is KGHSH and CDR2 is LQKENI. CDR3 nucleotides: TGTGCCAGCTCACCTGCCAGGGATTACTATGGCTACACCTTC. It yields the protein CASSPARDYYGYTF.

This clone was seen only once. The chain is built from TRBV6-6 and TRBJ1-1; D is ambiguous. V gave up 7 bases and J gave up 1 base, with 16 bases separating them. The length of the CDR3 is 15 residues. CDR1 MNHNY and CDR2 SVGAGI come from the germline V gene (reference sequence). In nucleotides, the CDR3 is TGTGCCAGCACCGGAGGCTCGAGGGCGAACACTGAAGCTTTCTTT. This encodes CASTGGSRANTEAFF.

V usage is TRBV19 and J usage is TRBJ1-2; a weak D match, TRBD1 (5 bases). Germline lookup yields CDR1 LNHDA and CDR2 SQIVND (reference sequence). Trimming removed 3 bases from V and 6 bases from J, with 20 bases in between. This CDR3 region has 16 residues. The CDR3 loop reads CASSILQALRLDGYTF. The DNA for the CDR3 is TGTGCCAGTAGTATCCTACAGGCTTTACGTTTAGATGGCTACACCTTC.

V usage is TRBV3-1 (or the pseudogene TRBV3-2) and J usage is TRBJ2-3, with 11 nucleotides matching TRBD2. The CDR3 covers 15 residues. Germline loops: CDR1 LGHDT, CDR2 YNNKEL (reference sequence). V was clipped by 5 bases and J by 5 bases; unmatched bases: 6. The CDR3 sequence is CASSFRLAGRDTQYF. DNA for the CDR3: TGTGCCAGCAGCTTCCGACTAGCGGGGCGAGATACGCAGTATTTT.

The chain links TRBV5-6 to TRBJ1-1; 7 nucleotides line up with TRBD1. The CDR3 runs 16 residues. The germline V gene has CDR1 SGHDT and CDR2 YYEEEE. V lost 4 bases, J lost 1 base, and 10 bases stayed unmatched. The CDR3 DNA reads as TGTGCCAGCAGCCAACCGCTCTCAGGGGGGAACACTGAAGCTTTCTTT. Residues: CASSQPLSGGNTEAFF.

This sequence joins TRBV6-2 or TRBV6-3 and TRBJ2-5, with 9 bases fitting TRBD2. Germline V gives CDR1 MNHEY, CDR2 SVGEGT. Germline trimming cut 2 bases from V and 5 bases from J; bases unmatched to any gene: 6. There are 15 residues in the CDR3. The CDR3 DNA reads as TGTGCCAGCAGTTACCTAGCGGGGCGTCTGGAGACCCAGTACTTC. Protein product: CASSYLAGRLETQYF.

This clone was recorded once. The chain links TRBV5-6 to TRBJ1-5; 9 positions agree with TRBD1. Trimming cost V 4 bases and J 4 bases; bases outside gene matches: 9. This CDR3 is built from 16 residues. Germline V gives CDR1 SGHDT, CDR2 YYEEEE. The CDR3 nucleotides are TGTGCCAGCAGCCCGAGGACAGGGGCGAATAATCAGCCCCAGCATTTT. This encodes CASSPRTGANNQPQHF.

The CDR3 DNA reads as TGTGCCAGCAGTCCTACAGGGTACTCTGGAAACACCATATATTTT. Its protein is CASSPTGYSGNTIYF. V and J are TRBV7-9 and TRBJ1-3; weak D call: TRBD1 (6 bases). Trimming cost V 6 bases and J 0 bases, with 12 bases left between them. The CDR3 is 15 residues long. Germline CDR1 and CDR2: SEHNR and FQNEAQ (reference sequence).

The genes are TRBV19 and TRBJ2-1; 9 bases agree with TRBD1. J lost 7 bases, V lost 3 bases, and 4 bases had no gene match. Germline V gives CDR1 LNHDA, CDR2 SQIVND (reference sequence). The CDR3 sequence is 14 residues long. The chain's CDR3 is CASSIWDRANEQFF. The DNA for the CDR3 is TGTGCCAGTAGTATTTGGGACAGGGCGAATGAGCAGTTCTTC. The entire variable domain, with the rest obtained from reference TRBV19 and TRBJ2-1, is as follows: DGGITQSPKYLFRKEGQNVTLSCEQNLNHDAMYWYRQDPGQGLRLIYYSQIVNDFQKGDIAEGYSVSREKKESFPLTVTSAQKNPTAFYLCASSIWDRANEQFFGPGTRLTVL.